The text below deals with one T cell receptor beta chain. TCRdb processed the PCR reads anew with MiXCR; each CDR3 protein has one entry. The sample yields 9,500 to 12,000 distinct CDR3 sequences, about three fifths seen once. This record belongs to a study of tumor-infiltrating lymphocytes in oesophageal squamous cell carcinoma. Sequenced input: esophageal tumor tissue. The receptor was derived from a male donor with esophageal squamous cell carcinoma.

CDR3 bases: TGTGCCAGCGTAGCGGGCCCTACCCAAGAGACCCAGTACTTC. Translated, it gives CASVAGPTQETQYF. This sequence joins TRBV6-5 and TRBJ2-5; 7 bases are shared with TRBD2. The CDR3 length is 14 residues. V lost 8 bases, J lost 1 base, and 7 bases stayed unmatched. Germline assignment: CDR1 MNHEY and CDR2 SVGAGI.